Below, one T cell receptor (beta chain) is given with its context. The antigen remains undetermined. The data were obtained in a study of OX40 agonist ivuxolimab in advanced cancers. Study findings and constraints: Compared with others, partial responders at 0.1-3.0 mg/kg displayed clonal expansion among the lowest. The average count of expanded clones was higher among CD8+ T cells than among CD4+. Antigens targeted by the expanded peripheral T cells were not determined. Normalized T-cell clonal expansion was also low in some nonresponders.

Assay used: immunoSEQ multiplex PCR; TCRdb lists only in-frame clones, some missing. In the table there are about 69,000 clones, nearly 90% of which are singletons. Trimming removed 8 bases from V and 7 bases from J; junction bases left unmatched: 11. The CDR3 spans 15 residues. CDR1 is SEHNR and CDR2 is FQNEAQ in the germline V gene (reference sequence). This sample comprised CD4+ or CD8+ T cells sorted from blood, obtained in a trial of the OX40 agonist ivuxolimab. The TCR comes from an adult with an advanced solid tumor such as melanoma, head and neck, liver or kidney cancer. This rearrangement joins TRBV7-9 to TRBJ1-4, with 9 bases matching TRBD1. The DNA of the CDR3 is TGTGCCAGCTACTGGGAGGGGACAGGGAGTGAAAAACTGTTTTTT. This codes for CASYWEGTGSEKLFF. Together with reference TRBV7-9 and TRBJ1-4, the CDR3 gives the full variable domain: DTGVSQNPRHKITKRGQNVTFRCDPISEHNRLYWYRQTLGQGPEFLTYFQNEAQLEKSRLLSDRFSAERPKGSFSTLEIQRTEQGDSAMYLCASYWEGTGSEKLFFGSGTQLSVL.